The 12 T cell receptor beta chains below all came from one sample that was sequenced in a study of stem cell transplantation in POMP-related autoinflammatory disease. Assay: immunoSEQ multiplex PCR; the TCRdb copy retains only in-frame clones and omits some. The table records around 32,000 clones, about 90% of them present only once. The sequencing used CD4+ T cells from PBMCs, collected before stem cell transplantation. The receptor source for this set is a human donor with POMP-related autoinflammation and immune dysregulation (PRAID).

The rearrangement joins TRBV7-9 to TRBJ2-7; unclear D gene. V was clipped by 1 base and J by 1 base, with 2 bases between them. The CDR3 has 12 amino acids. Germline V gene sequence: CDR1 SEHNR, CDR2 FQNEAQ (reference sequence). CDR3 DNA sequence: TGTGCCAGCAGCTTAGAATCCTACGAGCAGTACTTC. This encodes CASSLESYEQYF. The complete variable domain, with remaining parts taken from reference TRBV7-9 and TRBJ2-7, reads DTGVSQNPRHKITKRGQNVTFRCDPISEHNRLYWYRQTLGQGPEFLTYFQNEAQLEKSRLLSDRFSAERPKGSFSTLEIQRTEQGDSAMYLCASSLESYEQYFGPGTRLTVT.

The chain combines TRBV5-1 with TRBJ2-5; perhaps TRBD2 as D (5 bases). V was cut by 6 bases and J by 2 bases, with 8 bases left in between. Germline V gene lookup returns CDR1 SGHRS and CDR2 YFSETQ. The CDR3 runs to 12 residues. The CDR3 protein is CASMGGQETQYF. CDR3 in DNA: TGCGCCAGCATGGGCGGGCAAGAGACCCAGTACTTC.

The chain has TRBV28 and TRBJ2-7; 9 nucleotides match TRBD1. This CDR3 has 14 residues. The ends lost 6 bases at V and 3 bases at J; junction bases unmatched: 6. The V gene's germline CDR1 is MDHEN and CDR2 SYDVKM. CDR3 nucleotide sequence: TGTGCCAGCAGCCCTCCGACAGGGGGCTACGAGCAGTACTTC. Translated, it gives CASSPPTGGYEQYF.

The V call is TRBV5-4, the J call TRBJ2-7; 11 nucleotides agree with TRBD2. The junction had 4 bases not matched to a gene; V was cut back by 0 bases and J by 2 bases. This CDR3 comprises 16 residues. CDR1 SGHNT and CDR2 YYREEE come from the germline V gene (reference sequence). CDR3 DNA: TGTGCCAGCAGCTTGGGGGGGACTAGCGGAACCTACGAGCAGTACTTC. Its protein product is CASSLGGTSGTYEQYF.

The chain combines TRBV10-3 with TRBJ2-1; D gene ambiguous. The CDR3 is 15 amino acids. The germline CDR1 and CDR2 sequences are ENHRY and SYGVKD. Trimming pared 4 bases from V and 0 bases from J, leaving 10 bases between. Here the CDR3 reads CAISVGGSSYNEQFF. For the CDR3, the DNA is TGTGCCATCAGTGTTGGCGGCAGCTCCTACAATGAGCAGTTCTTC.

This chain uses TRBV7-6 with TRBJ2-2; either TRBD1 or TRBD2 may fit D (6 bases each). CDR3 length: 15 amino acids. Germline CDR1 and CDR2: SGHVS and FNYEAQ. V was shortened by 3 bases and J by 0 bases, with 8 bases between the two germline ends. This CDR3 is CASSFGGPNTGELFF. The CDR3 nucleotides are TGTGCCAGCAGCTTCGGGGGCCCGAACACCGGGGAGCTGTTTTTT.

This chain uses TRBV19 with TRBJ1-1; no firm D call. Germline lookup yields CDR1 LNHDA and CDR2 SQIVND (reference sequence). V gave up 3 bases and J gave up 0 bases, with 8 bases separating them. The CDR3 runs 14 residues. The CDR3 nucleotides read TGTGCCAGTAGTATCCCCCAAGTGAACACTGAAGCTTTCTTT. This codes for CASSIPQVNTEAFF.

The chain has TRBV25-1 and TRBJ2-7; 10 nucleotides line up with TRBD1. From germline, CDR1 is MGHDK and CDR2 SYGVNS. J was trimmed by 4 bases and V by 5 bases; bases with no gene match: 5. There are 14 residues in the CDR3. The CDR3 DNA is TGTGCCAGCAGTAAGGGACAGGGGTTTTACGAGCAGTACTTC. Translation gives CASSKGQGFYEQYF.

The chain has TRBV6-4 and TRBJ1-2; 8 bases match TRBD1. The CDR3 length is 14 residues. Unmatched junction bases numbered 6, after V lost 4 bases and J lost 5 bases. Germline V gene data show CDR1 as MRHNA and CDR2 as SNTAGT. CDR3 coding DNA: TGTGCCAGCAGTGCCCGACAGGGGCAGTATGGCTACACCTTC. Residues: CASSARQGQYGYTF.

This chain links TRBV11-2 with TRBJ2-5; no definite D call. Germline V gene lookup returns CDR1 SGHAT and CDR2 FQNNGV. Between the trimmed V and J ends, which lost 5 bases and 3 bases, there was a span of 13 bases. This CDR3 region has 14 residues. The CDR3 here is CASSPLNEEETQYF. As DNA, the CDR3 is TGTGCCAGCAGCCCTCTAAATGAGGAAGAGACCCAGTACTTC. Variable domain in full (rest from reference TRBV11-2 and TRBJ2-5): EAGVAQSPRYKIIEKRQSVAFWCNPISGHATLYWYQQILGQGPKLLIQFQNNGVVDDSQLPKDRFSAERLKGVDSTLKIQPAKLEDSAVYLCASSPLNEEETQYFGPGTRLLVL.

The chain is built from TRBV5-1 and TRBJ2-2; no firm D call. The CDR3 has 14 amino acids. Germline values: CDR1 SGHRS, CDR2 YFSETQ. With 0 bases removed from V and 0 bases from J, the gap between germline ends came to 3 bases. The CDR3, as DNA: TGCGCCAGCAGCTTGGAGACGAACACCGGGGAGCTGTTTTTT. It yields the protein CASSLETNTGELFF.

The chain joins TRBV11-2 to TRBJ2-4, with a tentative D call TRBD2 (6 bases). CDR1 SGHAT and CDR2 FQNNGV come from the germline V gene. Trimming removed 5 bases at V and 7 bases at J, with 18 bases between. The CDR3 sequence is 15 residues long. The CDR3 nucleotides are TGTGCCAGCAGCCGTGGACCGGCGGGGTGGAACATTCAGTACTTC. Amino acids: CASSRGPAGWNIQYF.